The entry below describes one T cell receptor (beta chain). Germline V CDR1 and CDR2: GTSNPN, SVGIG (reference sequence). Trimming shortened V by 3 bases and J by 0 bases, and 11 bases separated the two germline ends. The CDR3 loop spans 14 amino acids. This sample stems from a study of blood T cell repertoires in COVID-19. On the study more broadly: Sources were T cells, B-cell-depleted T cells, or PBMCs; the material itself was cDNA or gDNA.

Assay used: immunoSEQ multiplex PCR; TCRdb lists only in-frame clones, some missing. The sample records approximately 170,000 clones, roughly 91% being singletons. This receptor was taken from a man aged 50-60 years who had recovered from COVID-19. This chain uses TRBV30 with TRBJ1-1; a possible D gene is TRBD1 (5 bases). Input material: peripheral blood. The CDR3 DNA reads TGTGCCTGGAGAGGCAGGGCCATGAACACTGAAGCTTTCTTT. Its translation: CAWRGRAMNTEAFF.